This T cell receptor (beta chain) was profiled in a study of cytomegalovirus exposure and HLA in healthy donors (dated by TCRdb to the late 2010s). A note on the overall study: According to an earlier analysis of around 600 of the donors, about 179 million T cells yielded 95 million to 140 million unique TCR beta sequences and 276 Gb of sequence data. In the later analysis, no new phenotypic data were used to find candidate immune exposures; instead, reliance was placed on TCR beta sequences and their occurrence across donors. Of the roughly 410 genotyped donors, 75% to 85% were placed in the genetic ancestry cluster associated with self-reported Caucasian donors. To predict cytomegalovirus infection status, the study combined high-throughput TCR immunosequencing, statistical association of individual TCRs with disease status, and machine learning. To study patterns of TCR occurrence, a later analysis re-analyzed previously published TCR beta repertoires from under 750 donors and added high-resolution HLA genotyping. Four or five DR-DQ haplotypes were handled as single units for association and clustering because linkage in the cohort was strong. Donor age, sex, ethnicity and CMV serostatus were compiled alongside the repertoire data. Across approximately 400 genotyped donors of the cohort, an average of about 240,000 unique TCR beta nucleotide sequences per donor were sequenced, and 15% to 20% of those sequences were non-productive. Around 330 gigabases of sequencing data and 70 million to 95 million unique TCR sequences made up an early release that covered approximately 620 HLA-typed donors. A later genetic analysis took genome-wide SNP genotypes for about three fifths of the 666 donors and used that subset as a discovery cohort. The study aimed to test whether signatures of past pathogen exposure could be identified by cataloging public T cell receptors. The number of typed donors differed by locus: 629-630 for A, B, C, DRB1 and DQB1; some 500 for DQA1; 606 for DPA1; and about 450 for DPB1. In addition to the first cohort of 500 to 850 subjects, a separate validation cohort of approximately 130 different subjects was used. An earlier analysis of around 580 of the donors used high-throughput TCR beta sequencing to judge whether each TCR beta V gene segment behaved as functional or pseudogenic. The study profiled the T cell repertoires of under 850 subjects by immunosequencing and related them to cytomegalovirus serostatus. Every repertoire in the discovery cohort had been generated on one and the same sequencing platform. HLA typing included class I and class II loci at four-digit resolution. The paper as a whole reports these results and caveats: A later analysis found that TCR association rates varied across HLA loci, with DRB1 alleles showing the most associated TCRs and HLA-C alleles the fewest. The only immune exposure information available for the cohort was CMV serostatus. A later analysis associated about 17,000 TCR beta sequences with specific HLA alleles at a false discovery rate of 0.05. The classifier was reported to diagnose cytomegalovirus status with high specificity and sensitivity in both the original cohort and the validation cohort. The authors suggested that the approach could potentially be generalized to other disease states and immunological phenotypes. According to a later genetic analysis, donors in an Asian-associated ancestry cluster had fewer N-insertions in productive TCRs than the approximately 630-donor mean. Because some donors lacked HLA typing at each locus, the association tests relied only on the typed subset. The study listed 150 to 200 TCR beta chains as associated with cytomegalovirus. This cohort had only TCR beta chains sequenced, and the lack of alpha or paired-chain data limited which features could be detected. Sequencing depth was assumed to be roughly uniform across donors in the presence/absence analyses, though that assumption may not hold. Because the 87-base-pair reads could not distinguish some IMGT-functional V segments, including TRBV6-2 and TRBV6-3, those segments were excluded. A cluster of highly shared sequence variants was judged likely to be a technical artifact of the sequencing pipeline. Most CMV-associated TCR beta chains appeared to be HLA-restricted in a later analysis, and the HLA associations seemed to be driven largely by CMV exposure. A later analysis found that HLA-associated TCR beta chains were more clonally expanded and had lower generation probabilities than equally common non-associated chains. A later genetic analysis associated a missense DCLRE1C variant with V-gene and J-gene trimming of TCR beta chains, and an independent cohort replicated the association. Because counts were too low, 15 to 20 rarely observed V segments, including chromosome 9 orphons, were excluded from the earlier analysis of 587 of the donors. In an earlier analysis of several hundred of the donors, most TCR beta V segments were observed in productive rearrangements about 87% or about 30% of the time, broadly matching IMGT annotations. In vitro tests confirmed that a few of the cytomegalovirus-associated TCR beta chains recognize cytomegalovirus antigens. Linkage disequilibrium might explain the correlated functional status among segregating V segments, but an unknown experimental factor could not be ruled out. Across donors, most TCR sequences were observed very rarely, whereas some public TCRs were present in many individuals. A further reported finding was that TCR beta sequences accurately predicted the HLA-A and HLA-B alleles for most subjects in the first cohort. In a later analysis, several top co-occurrence clusters were reported to appear linked to parvovirus B19, influenza, CMV and Epstein-Barr virus. When HLA alleles, especially DR and DQ, strongly co-occurred, TCR associations were difficult to assign to individual alleles.

The cohort consisted of more than 650 healthy bone marrow donors. At the time of sampling, all cohort members were nominally healthy, though unrecorded immune exposures were likely present. The donor was CMV seronegative and was included in the group of 352 seronegative cohort members. A peripheral blood sample was provided by each donor, and peripheral blood mononuclear cells were used for TCR beta sequencing. Genomic DNA was extracted from the blood cell samples with the Qiagen DNeasy Blood Extraction Kit. The library was produced with the immunoSEQ multiplex PCR assay. For the multiplex PCR, a mixture combining 60 forward primers for TCR Vbeta segments and 13 reverse primers for TCR Jbeta segments was used. A multiplex PCR assay on genomic DNA amplified the CDR3 region of rearranged TCR beta genes. The amplified TCR beta libraries were sequenced on the Illumina HiSeq System as 87-base-pair reads. From the authors' description of their analysis: Across the 670 or so repertoires, a later analysis counted about 81 million unique TCR beta chains, around 10 million of which were shared by at least two donors. To remove PCR and sequencing errors, raw reads were error-corrected and collapsed into unique sequences using a nearest-neighbor algorithm that merged closely related sequences. Alignment of CDR3 sequences to IMGT reference sequences was used to assign V, D and J gene segments. Each retained sequence needed at least a six-nucleotide match to both a V gene segment and a J gene segment. Rearrangements were classified as productive when the CDR3 lacked stop codons and remained in frame with V and J, and all other rearrangements were classified as non-productive. Following IMGT convention, CDR3 was defined as the stretch from the second conserved V-encoded cysteine up to the conserved J-encoded phenylalanine. Sequences without an unambiguous match to a single V gene segment were excluded from the earlier analysis of 450 to 650 of the donors. An earlier analysis of approximately 590 of the donors called V segments functional above 56.7% productive rearrangements and segregating when the between-donor standard deviation exceeded 5%. A statistical classification framework was developed to diagnose cytomegalovirus status using the catalog of TCR beta chain sequences. In a later analysis, V and J genes were assigned by comparing TCR nucleotide sequences against IMGT/GENE-DB human TR gene sequences. A later analysis assigned CDR3 sequences and most-parsimonious VDJ recombination scenarios with the TCRdist pipeline. A later analysis defined each TCR beta chain by its CDR3 amino acid sequence plus V-gene family, and excluded reads lacking a unique V-gene family. To address suspected cross-contamination and a sequencing artifact, a later analysis removed 592 highly shared, low-generation-probability nucleotide sequences. In a later analysis, a clonal expansion index was calculated for each public chain from normalized within-repertoire ranks of inferred template counts. In a later analysis, generation probabilities were computed with a VDJ recombination model fitted to out-of-frame rearrangements, and the resulting probabilities were checked against IGoR. A later analysis scored TCR-TCR, TCR-HLA and TCR-CMV co-occurrence with hypergeometric tests, applying a repertoire-size bias correction to TCR pairs. False discovery rates were estimated in a later analysis by permuting HLA or CMV assignments 20 times. In a later analysis, co-occurring TCRs were grouped using DBSCAN, and TCRdist sequence similarity was added for clustering within HLA-allele-positive subsets. Repertoires with fewer than 30,000 or more than 120,000 public chains, plus five repertoires with anomalous nucleotide sharing, were excluded from co-occurrence clustering. Imported from immuneACCESS, the table was reduced by TCRdb to in-frame sequences with V and J called. These copies leave out some clones; in studies compared against another copy, an unresolved V gene accounts for under half, and the cause of the remainder is not known. D and trimming come from the DNA, and the V and J calls and clone size come from that table. In this sample the table shows 100,000 to 150,000 clones, about 61% of which occur a single time. The ten largest account for less than 2.5% of the sample.

V is reduced by 2 bases and J by 5 bases, leaving a spacing of 12 bases between them. CDR1 and CDR2 (MNHEY, SVGAGI) derive from the germline V gene. Including cysteine and phenylalanine, the CDR3 has 14 amino acids. This entry keeps only the CDR3 DNA: 42 bases, framed from base 1. This clone turned up a few times. The antigen this receptor binds is unknown. No clone much larger than this one lies a single base away; base qualities are absent. The origin of this receptor is a woman between 35 and 50 years old in good health and CMV-seronegative. Input material: PBMCs. The sequence joins TRBV6-5 to TRBJ1-1; TRBD1 is perhaps the D gene, given 5 matching bases. The CDR3 region has the sequence CASSYGGSRTEAFF. DNA sequence: TGTGCCAGCAGTTACGGGGGGAGTCGGACTGAAGCTTTCTTT.